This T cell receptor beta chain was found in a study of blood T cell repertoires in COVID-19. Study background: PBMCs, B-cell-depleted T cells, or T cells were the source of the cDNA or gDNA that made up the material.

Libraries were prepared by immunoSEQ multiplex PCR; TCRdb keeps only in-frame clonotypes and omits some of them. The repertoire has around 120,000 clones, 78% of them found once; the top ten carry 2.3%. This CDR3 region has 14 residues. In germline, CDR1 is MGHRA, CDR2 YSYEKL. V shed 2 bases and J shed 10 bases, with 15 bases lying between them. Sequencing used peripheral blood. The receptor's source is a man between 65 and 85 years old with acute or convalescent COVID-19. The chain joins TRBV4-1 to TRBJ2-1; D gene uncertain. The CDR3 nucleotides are TGCGCCAGCAGCCAACCCTCCAGCGACCGGGAGCAGTTCTTC. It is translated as CASSQPSSDREQFF.